Listed below are T cell receptor beta chains from one sample, sequenced in a study of response to subunit inactivated influenza vaccine. TCRdb re-called the RT-PCR reads through MiXCR, storing one row per CDR3 protein. The repertoire has about 570,000 distinct CDR3 sequences, 10% to 12% of them found once; the top ten carry 9.5% to 11%. The same sample was also used in a study of T cells expressing NK-cell markers.

Sequenced material: PBMCs from blood, taken on the day of vaccination. These TCRs come from a man aged 50 to 59 who received an inactivated influenza vaccine. The CDR3 runs from the conserved cysteine through the conserved F or W. Fields, in order: CDR3 DNA, CDR3 protein, clone size, J gene, D gene, V gene. A D gene is named only where the DNA matches it firmly. Part of the rows lack a size; the others show once, few, many or a class for expanded clones.

CDR3 DNA: TGTGCCAGCTCACCACCGTTAAGCGGGAGATGGGAGACCCAGTACTTC; CDR3 protein: CASSPPLSGRWETQYF; clone size: few; J gene: TRBJ2-5; D gene: TRBD2; V gene: TRBV18
CDR3 DNA: TGTGCCAGCAGCCTCGGCGGGGGACTACCCTACGAGCAGTACTTC; CDR3 protein: CASSLGGGLPYEQYF; clone size: .; J gene: TRBJ2-7; D gene: TRBD2; V gene: TRBV7-2
CDR3 DNA: TGCGCCAGCAGCCCGGGAGGTTTCGCGGCCTTCGGGACCGGGGAGCTGTTTTTT; CDR3 protein: CASSPGGFAAFGTGELFF; clone size: .; J gene: TRBJ2-2; D gene: TRBD2; V gene: TRBV4-3
CDR3 DNA: TGTGCCAGCAGCTTCGGGACTAGCGGCACCCTAGATGAGCAGTTCTTC; CDR3 protein: CASSFGTSGTLDEQFF; clone size: many; J gene: TRBJ2-1; D gene: TRBD2; V gene: TRBV5-5
CDR3 DNA: TGTGCCAGCAGTTCCCCGGGACAGGGGGCGGGCACAGATACGCAGTATTTT; CDR3 protein: CASSSPGQGAGTDTQYF; clone size: .; J gene: TRBJ2-3; D gene: TRBD1; V gene: TRBV6-5
CDR3 DNA: TGTGCCAGCAGCCCCCGCCGACAGGGGGCCGGGGACACCATATATTTT; CDR3 protein: CASSPRRQGAGDTIYF; clone size: few; J gene: TRBJ1-3; D gene: TRBD1; V gene: TRBV7-2
CDR3 DNA: TGTGCCAGCAGTGGGGCGGATAGTAATTCCTACAATGAGCAGTTCTTC; CDR3 protein: CASSGADSNSYNEQFF; clone size: few; J gene: TRBJ2-1; D gene: .; V gene: TRBV6-1
CDR3 DNA: TGCAGTGCTGCACCAGACAGGGCCGGGGAGCTGTTTTTT; CDR3 protein: CSAAPDRAGELFF; clone size: few; J gene: TRBJ2-2; D gene: TRBD1; V gene: TRBV20-1
CDR3 DNA: TGTGCCAGCAGCTTGGGACTAGCGGGGTCAGGGGAGCAGTACTTC; CDR3 protein: CASSLGLAGSGEQYF; clone size: few; J gene: TRBJ2-7; D gene: TRBD2; V gene: TRBV7-9
CDR3 DNA: TGCAGTGCTAGAGATATACTAGCGGGAGGTGGTTTTAACGAGCAGTACTTC; CDR3 protein: CSARDILAGGGFNEQYF; clone size: .; J gene: TRBJ2-7; D gene: TRBD2; V gene: TRBV20-1
CDR3 DNA: TGTGCCAGCAGCCAGAGTGGCGGGATCTTTTTCTTC; CDR3 protein: CASSQSGGIFFF; clone size: .; J gene: TRBJ2-7; D gene: .; V gene: TRBV3-1
CDR3 DNA: TGTGCCAGCAGCTCCGGGGCGGGGGGTTACAATGAGCAGTTCTTC; CDR3 protein: CASSSGAGGYNEQFF; clone size: many; J gene: TRBJ2-1; D gene: TRBD2; V gene: TRBV9
CDR3 DNA: TGTGCCAGCACCAACCCCCCGAATCAGCCCCAGCATTTT; CDR3 protein: CASTNPPNQPQHF; clone size: .; J gene: TRBJ1-5; D gene: .; V gene: TRBV6-2/TRBV6-3
CDR3 DNA: TGTGCCAGCAGTTATCAAAGGGGGTACGAGCAGTACTTC; CDR3 protein: CASSYQRGYEQYF; clone size: few; J gene: TRBJ2-7; D gene: .; V gene: TRBV6-2/TRBV6-3
CDR3 DNA: TGTGCCAGCAGCCATAGGGACACTTATCAGCCCCAGCATTTT; CDR3 protein: CASSHRDTYQPQHF; clone size: .; J gene: TRBJ1-5; D gene: .; V gene: TRBV3-1
CDR3 DNA: TGTGCCATCAGCCAGACATTCCAAGAGACCCAGTACTTC; CDR3 protein: CAISQTFQETQYF; clone size: few; J gene: TRBJ2-5; D gene: .; V gene: TRBV10-3
CDR3 DNA: TGTGCCAGTAACAGTCTAGCGTCGAGCTCCTACAATGAGCAGTTCTTC; CDR3 protein: CASNSLASSSYNEQFF; clone size: few; J gene: TRBJ2-1; D gene: .; V gene: TRBV19
CDR3 DNA: TGTGCCAGCTCACTCGGTACGGATAGCACTGAAGCTTTCTTT; CDR3 protein: CASSLGTDSTEAFF; clone size: few; J gene: TRBJ1-1; D gene: .; V gene: TRBV18
CDR3 DNA: TGTGCCAGCAGCCTCCTCCCCTCTGGAAACACCATATATTTT; CDR3 protein: CASSLLPSGNTIYF; clone size: few; J gene: TRBJ1-3; D gene: .; V gene: TRBV7-2
CDR3 DNA: TGCAGCGCCTGGGGGGGACTAGCGGGAGAGATGGAGACCCAGTACTTC; CDR3 protein: CSAWGGLAGEMETQYF; clone size: few; J gene: TRBJ2-5; D gene: TRBD2; V gene: TRBV29-1
CDR3 DNA: TGTGCCAGCAGCTTAGAGGTGATACCCACAGATACGCAGTATTTT; CDR3 protein: CASSLEVIPTDTQYF; clone size: many; J gene: TRBJ2-3; D gene: .; V gene: TRBV7-9
CDR3 DNA: TGTGCCAGCAGGTCAACACCTTACGAGCAGTACTTC; CDR3 protein: CASRSTPYEQYF; clone size: many; J gene: TRBJ2-7; D gene: .; V gene: TRBV7-2
CDR3 DNA: TGCAGTGCTAGGAGAAGAGGGGGGGTTGGCACCGGGGAGCTGTTTTTT; CDR3 protein: CSARRRGGVGTGELFF; clone size: .; J gene: TRBJ2-2; D gene: .; V gene: TRBV20-1
CDR3 DNA: TGCGCCAGCAGCGTGGACAGGGACTCCTACGAGCAGTACTTC; CDR3 protein: CASSVDRDSYEQYF; clone size: few; J gene: TRBJ2-7; D gene: TRBD1; V gene: TRBV5-1
CDR3 DNA: TGTGCCAGCAGTTTAGCTAGCGGGAGGGGCCCTGGGGCCAACGTCCTGACTTTC; CDR3 protein: CASSLASGRGPGANVLTF; clone size: .; J gene: TRBJ2-6; D gene: TRBD2; V gene: TRBV28
CDR3 DNA: TGTGCCAGCAGTAAAATGGGACAGGGGAGGGAAAAACTGTTTTTT; CDR3 protein: CASSKMGQGREKLFF; clone size: few; J gene: TRBJ1-4; D gene: TRBD1; V gene: TRBV28
CDR3 DNA: TGTGCCAGCAGGTACCAACTAGCGGGGGGCTCGTATGAGCAGTTCTTC; CDR3 protein: CASRYQLAGGSYEQFF; clone size: .; J gene: TRBJ2-1; D gene: TRBD2; V gene: TRBV2
CDR3 DNA: TGTGCCAGCAGCTTAGGAGGGGCTAGCGGGGGGCTACTTCTAAATGAGCAGTTCTTC; CDR3 protein: CASSLGGASGGLLLNEQFF; clone size: .; J gene: TRBJ2-1; D gene: TRBD2; V gene: TRBV11-2
CDR3 DNA: TGCGCCAGCAGCTTGGCAACGACTACCTACACAGATACGCAGTATTTT; CDR3 protein: CASSLATTTYTDTQYF; clone size: .; J gene: TRBJ2-3; D gene: .; V gene: TRBV5-1
CDR3 DNA: TGTGCCAGCAGCCAAGATAAAACTCAGCGACTGTACTTC; CDR3 protein: CASSQDKTQRLYF; clone size: .; J gene: TRBJ2-7; D gene: .; V gene: TRBV4-2
CDR3 DNA: TGTGCCAGCAGAGCAACAGGGCTTCAGACCCAGTACTTC; CDR3 protein: CASRATGLQTQYF; clone size: .; J gene: TRBJ2-5; D gene: .; V gene: TRBV12-3/TRBV12-4
CDR3 DNA: TGTGCCAGCAGCGAAACCGGGACAGGCGTTGGAAACACCATATATTTT; CDR3 protein: CASSETGTGVGNTIYF; clone size: .; J gene: TRBJ1-3; D gene: TRBD1; V gene: TRBV4-2
CDR3 DNA: TGTGCCAGCAGCTTGGTGCCGGGACAGGACTCCTACAATGAGCAGTTCTTC; CDR3 protein: CASSLVPGQDSYNEQFF; clone size: .; J gene: TRBJ2-1; D gene: TRBD1; V gene: TRBV5-5
CDR3 DNA: TGTGCCAGCAGTTTGAGGCTGGAGTACAATGAGCAGTTCTTC; CDR3 protein: CASSLRLEYNEQFF; clone size: few; J gene: TRBJ2-1; D gene: .; V gene: TRBV12-3/TRBV12-4
CDR3 DNA: TGCGCCAGCAGCCTCCTGGGGGAGGGCCGGGAGACCCAGTACTTC; CDR3 protein: CASSLLGEGRETQYF; clone size: .; J gene: TRBJ2-5; D gene: TRBD2; V gene: TRBV4-3
CDR3 DNA: TGTGCCAGCAGGGCGGGAGCTTTCTCCTACAATGAGCAGTTCTTC; CDR3 protein: CASRAGAFSYNEQFF; clone size: few; J gene: TRBJ2-1; D gene: TRBD2; V gene: TRBV6-2/TRBV6-3
CDR3 DNA: TGTGCCACCAGTGATTTACAGGGTTCCCTTTCCTACAATGAGCAGTTCTTC; CDR3 protein: CATSDLQGSLSYNEQFF; clone size: .; J gene: TRBJ2-1; D gene: .; V gene: TRBV24-1
CDR3 DNA: TGTGCCAGCAGCTTAGATCCGGGAGTGAACTACGAGCAGTACTTC; CDR3 protein: CASSLDPGVNYEQYF; clone size: many; J gene: TRBJ2-7; D gene: .; V gene: TRBV7-8